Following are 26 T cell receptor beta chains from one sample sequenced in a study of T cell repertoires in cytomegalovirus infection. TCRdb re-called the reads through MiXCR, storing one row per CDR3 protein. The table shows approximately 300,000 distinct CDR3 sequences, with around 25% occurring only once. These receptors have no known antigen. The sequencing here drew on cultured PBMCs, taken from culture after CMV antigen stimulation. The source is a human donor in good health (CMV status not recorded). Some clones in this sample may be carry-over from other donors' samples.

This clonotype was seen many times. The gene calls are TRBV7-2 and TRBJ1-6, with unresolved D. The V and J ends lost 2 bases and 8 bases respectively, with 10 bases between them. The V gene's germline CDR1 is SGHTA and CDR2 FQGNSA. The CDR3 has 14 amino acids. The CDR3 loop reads CASSLWLTDSPLHF. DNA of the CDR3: TGTGCCAGCAGCTTATGGTTGACGGATTCACCCCTCCACTTT.

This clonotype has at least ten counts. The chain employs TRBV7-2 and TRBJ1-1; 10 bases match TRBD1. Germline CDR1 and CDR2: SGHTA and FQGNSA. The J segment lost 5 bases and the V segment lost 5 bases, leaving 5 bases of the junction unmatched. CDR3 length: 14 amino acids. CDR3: CASSPDRGRTEAFF. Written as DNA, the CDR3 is TGTGCCAGCAGCCCCGACAGGGGGCGGACTGAAGCTTTCTTT. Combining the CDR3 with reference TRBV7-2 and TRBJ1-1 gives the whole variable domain GAGVSQSPSNKVTEKGKDVELRCDPISGHTALYWYRQSLGQGLEFLIYFQGNSAPDKSGLPSDRFSAERTGGSVSTLTIQRTQQEDSAVYLCASSPDRGRTEAFFGQGTRLTVV.

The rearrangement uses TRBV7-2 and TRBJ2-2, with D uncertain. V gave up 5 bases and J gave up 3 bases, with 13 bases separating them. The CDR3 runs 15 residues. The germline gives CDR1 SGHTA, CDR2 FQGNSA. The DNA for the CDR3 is TGTGCCAGCAGCACTGGGCCGTGGGACACCGGGGAGCTGTTTTTT. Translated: CASSTGPWDTGELFF.

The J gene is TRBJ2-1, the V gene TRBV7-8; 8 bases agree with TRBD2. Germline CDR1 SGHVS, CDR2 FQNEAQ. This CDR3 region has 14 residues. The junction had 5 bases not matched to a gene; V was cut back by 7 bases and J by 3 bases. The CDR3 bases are TGTGCCAGCAAACTAGCGGAGAACTACAATGAGCAGTTCTTC. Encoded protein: CASKLAENYNEQFF.

As DNA, the CDR3 is TGTGCCATCAGTGAGGGGGACAGGGAAGAGACCCAGTACTTC. Amino acid sequence: CAISEGDREETQYF. This chain joins TRBV10-3 and TRBJ2-5, with 9 bases matching TRBD1. CDR3 length: 14 residues. V lost 2 bases to trimming and J lost 3 bases; unmatched junction nucleotides: 1. Germline assignment: CDR1 ENHRY and CDR2 SYGVKD.

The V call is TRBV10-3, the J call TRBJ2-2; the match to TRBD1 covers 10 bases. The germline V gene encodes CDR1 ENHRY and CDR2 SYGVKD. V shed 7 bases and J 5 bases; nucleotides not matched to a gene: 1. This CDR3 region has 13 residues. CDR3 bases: TGTGCCATCACGGGACAGGGGACCGGGGAGCTGTTTTTT. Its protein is CAITGQGTGELFF.

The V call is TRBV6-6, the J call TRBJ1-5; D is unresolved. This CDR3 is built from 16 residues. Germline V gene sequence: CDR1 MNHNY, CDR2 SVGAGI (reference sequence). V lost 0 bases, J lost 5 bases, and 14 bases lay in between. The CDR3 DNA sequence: TGTGCCAGCAGTTACTCTTTTGGCGCTGCTGATCAGCCCCAGCATTTT. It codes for CASSYSFGAADQPQHF.

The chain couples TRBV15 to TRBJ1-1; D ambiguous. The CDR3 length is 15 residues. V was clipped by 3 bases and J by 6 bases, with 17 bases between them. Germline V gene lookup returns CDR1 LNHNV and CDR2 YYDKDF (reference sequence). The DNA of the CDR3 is TGTGCCACCAGCAGGGACCCCTATGGCGGGGCTGAAGCTTTCTTT. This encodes CATSRDPYGGAEAFF.

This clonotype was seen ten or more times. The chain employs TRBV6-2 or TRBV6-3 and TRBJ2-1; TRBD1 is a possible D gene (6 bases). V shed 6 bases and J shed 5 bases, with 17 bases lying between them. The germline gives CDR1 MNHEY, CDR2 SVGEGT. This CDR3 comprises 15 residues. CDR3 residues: CASRGASGSDNEQFF. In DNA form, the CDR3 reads TGTGCCAGCAGGGGGGCCTCAGGTAGCGACAATGAGCAGTTCTTC.

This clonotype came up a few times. CDR3 amino acids: CASRPPDGEFAEAFF. Written as DNA, the CDR3 is TGTGCCAGCAGACCACCCGACGGGGAATTTGCTGAAGCTTTCTTT. V gene TRBV7-2 combines with J gene TRBJ1-1; D gene unclear. This CDR3 has 15 amino acids. The germline V gene has CDR1 SGHTA and CDR2 FQGNSA. V gave up 6 bases and J gave up 6 bases, with 20 bases separating them.

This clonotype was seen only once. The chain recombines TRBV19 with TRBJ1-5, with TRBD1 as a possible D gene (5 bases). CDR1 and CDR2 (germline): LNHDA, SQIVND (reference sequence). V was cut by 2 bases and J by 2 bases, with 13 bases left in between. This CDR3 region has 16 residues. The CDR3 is CASSIYGAGGNQPQHF. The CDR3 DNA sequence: TGTGCCAGTAGTATATACGGGGCGGGAGGCAATCAGCCCCAGCATTTT. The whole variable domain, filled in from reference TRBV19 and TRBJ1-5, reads DGGITQSPKYLFRKEGQNVTLSCEQNLNHDAMYWYRQDPGQGLRLIYYSQIVNDFQKGDIAEGYSVSREKKESFPLTVTSAQKNPTAFYLCASSIYGAGGNQPQHFGDGTRLSIL.

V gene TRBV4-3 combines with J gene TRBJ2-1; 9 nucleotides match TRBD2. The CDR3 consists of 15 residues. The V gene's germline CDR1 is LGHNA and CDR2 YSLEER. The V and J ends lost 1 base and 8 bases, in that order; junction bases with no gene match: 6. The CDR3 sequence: CASSQALAGIYEQFF. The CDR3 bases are TGCGCCAGCAGCCAAGCTCTAGCGGGAATTTATGAGCAGTTCTTC.

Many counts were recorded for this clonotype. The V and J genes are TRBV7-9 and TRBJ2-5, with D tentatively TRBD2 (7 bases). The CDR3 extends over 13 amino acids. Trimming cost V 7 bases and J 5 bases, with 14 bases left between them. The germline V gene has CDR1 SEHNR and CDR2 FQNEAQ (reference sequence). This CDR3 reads CASIRGAGETQYF. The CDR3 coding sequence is TGTGCCAGCATTCGGGGGGCCGGGGAGACCCAGTACTTC.

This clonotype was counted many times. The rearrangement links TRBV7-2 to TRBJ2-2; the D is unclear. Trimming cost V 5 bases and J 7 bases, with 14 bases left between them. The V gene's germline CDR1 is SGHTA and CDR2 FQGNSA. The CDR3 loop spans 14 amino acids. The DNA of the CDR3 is TGTGCCAGCAGCCAGTCGCATCAGGTCGGGGAGCTGTTTTTT. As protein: CASSQSHQVGELFF.

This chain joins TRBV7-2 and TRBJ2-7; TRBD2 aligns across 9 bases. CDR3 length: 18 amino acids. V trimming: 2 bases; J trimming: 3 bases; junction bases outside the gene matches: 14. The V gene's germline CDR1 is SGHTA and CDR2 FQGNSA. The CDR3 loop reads CASSLNRPFAGGGYEQYF. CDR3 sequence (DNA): TGTGCCAGCAGCTTAAACCGACCTTTTGCGGGAGGGGGCTACGAGCAGTACTTC.

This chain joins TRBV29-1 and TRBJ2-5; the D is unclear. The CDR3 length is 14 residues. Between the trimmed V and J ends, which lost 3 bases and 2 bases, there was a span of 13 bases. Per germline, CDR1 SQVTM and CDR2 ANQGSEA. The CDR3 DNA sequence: TGCAGCGTTGAGAGGCCCCTGGGGCAAGAGACCCAGTACTTC. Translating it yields CSVERPLGQETQYF.

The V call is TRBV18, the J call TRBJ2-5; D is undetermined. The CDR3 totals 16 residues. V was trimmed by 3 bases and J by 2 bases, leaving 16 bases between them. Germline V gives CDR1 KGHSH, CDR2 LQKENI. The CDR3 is CASSPLRSRVQETQYF. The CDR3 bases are TGTGCCAGCTCACCTTTGCGGAGCCGAGTACAAGAGACCCAGTACTTC.

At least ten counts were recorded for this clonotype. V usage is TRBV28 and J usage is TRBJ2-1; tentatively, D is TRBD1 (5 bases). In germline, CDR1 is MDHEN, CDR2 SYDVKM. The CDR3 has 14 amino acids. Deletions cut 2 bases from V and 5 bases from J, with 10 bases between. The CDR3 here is CASSLQGLHNEQFF. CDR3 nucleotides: TGTGCCAGCAGTTTACAGGGTCTGCACAATGAGCAGTTCTTC. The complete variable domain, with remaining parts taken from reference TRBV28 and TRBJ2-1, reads DVKVTQSSRYLVKRTGEKVFLECVQDMDHENMFWYRQDPGLGLRLIYFSYDVKMKEKGDIPEGYSVSREKKERFSLILESASTNQTSMYLCASSLQGLHNEQFFGPGTRLTVL.

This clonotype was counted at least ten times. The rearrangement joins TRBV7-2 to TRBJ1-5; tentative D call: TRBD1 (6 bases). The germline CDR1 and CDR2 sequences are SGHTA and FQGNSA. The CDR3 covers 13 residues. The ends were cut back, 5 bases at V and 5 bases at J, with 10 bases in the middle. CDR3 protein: CASSPGADQPQHF. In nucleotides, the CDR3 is TGTGCCAGCAGCCCGGGGGCAGATCAGCCCCAGCATTTT.

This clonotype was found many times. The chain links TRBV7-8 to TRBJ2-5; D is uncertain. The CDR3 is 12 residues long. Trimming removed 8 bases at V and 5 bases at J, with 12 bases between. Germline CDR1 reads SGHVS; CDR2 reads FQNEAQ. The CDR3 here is CASQSRQETQYF. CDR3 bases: TGTGCCAGCCAAAGTCGGCAGGAGACCCAGTACTTC.

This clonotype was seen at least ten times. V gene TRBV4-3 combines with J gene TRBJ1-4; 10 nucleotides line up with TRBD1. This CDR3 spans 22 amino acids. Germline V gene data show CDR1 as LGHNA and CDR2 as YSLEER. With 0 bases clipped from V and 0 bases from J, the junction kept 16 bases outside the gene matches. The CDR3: CASSQDRLVRTGGATTNEKLFF. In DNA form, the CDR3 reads TGCGCCAGCAGCCAAGATCGGTTAGTTAGGACAGGGGGAGCAACAACTAATGAAAAACTGTTTTTT.

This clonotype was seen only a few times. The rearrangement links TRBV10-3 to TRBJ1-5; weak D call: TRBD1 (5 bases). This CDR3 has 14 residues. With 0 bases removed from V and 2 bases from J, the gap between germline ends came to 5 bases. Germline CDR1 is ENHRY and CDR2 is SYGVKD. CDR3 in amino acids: CAISESGGNQPQHF. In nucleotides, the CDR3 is TGTGCCATCAGTGAGTCAGGGGGCAATCAGCCCCAGCATTTT.

The CDR3 loop is CASSPGNRVQGYGYTF. CDR3 in DNA: TGTGCCAGCAGTCCTGGGAACAGGGTTCAAGGCTATGGCTACACCTTC. The gene calls are TRBV14 and TRBJ1-2; TRBD1 is a possible D gene (6 bases). The V gene lost 6 bases and the J gene lost 4 bases, with 21 bases spanning the gap. The CDR3 totals 16 residues. Germline V gene lookup returns CDR1 SGHDN and CDR2 FVKESK.

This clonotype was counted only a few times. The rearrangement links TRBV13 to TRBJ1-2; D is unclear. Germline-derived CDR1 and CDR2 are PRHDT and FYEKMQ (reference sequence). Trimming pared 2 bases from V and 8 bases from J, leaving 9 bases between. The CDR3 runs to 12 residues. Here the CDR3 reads CASSLLVSGYTF. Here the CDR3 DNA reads TGTGCCAGCAGCTTATTAGTGAGCGGCTACACCTTC.

In nucleotides, the CDR3 is TGTGCCAGCAGTTTTAGCGCAGGAAACATTCAGTACTTC. It yields the protein CASSFSAGNIQYF. The chain joins TRBV28 to TRBJ2-4; D is perhaps TRBD2 (5 bases). V shed 3 bases and J shed 6 bases, with 9 bases lying between them. Germline CDR1 reads MDHEN; CDR2 reads SYDVKM. The CDR3 is 13 residues long.

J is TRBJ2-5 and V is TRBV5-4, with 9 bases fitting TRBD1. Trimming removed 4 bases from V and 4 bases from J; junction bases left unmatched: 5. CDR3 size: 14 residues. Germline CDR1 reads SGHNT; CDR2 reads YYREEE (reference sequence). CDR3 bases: TGTGCCAGCAGCCCACAGGGGGCAGCAGAGACCCAGTACTTC. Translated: CASSPQGAAETQYF.